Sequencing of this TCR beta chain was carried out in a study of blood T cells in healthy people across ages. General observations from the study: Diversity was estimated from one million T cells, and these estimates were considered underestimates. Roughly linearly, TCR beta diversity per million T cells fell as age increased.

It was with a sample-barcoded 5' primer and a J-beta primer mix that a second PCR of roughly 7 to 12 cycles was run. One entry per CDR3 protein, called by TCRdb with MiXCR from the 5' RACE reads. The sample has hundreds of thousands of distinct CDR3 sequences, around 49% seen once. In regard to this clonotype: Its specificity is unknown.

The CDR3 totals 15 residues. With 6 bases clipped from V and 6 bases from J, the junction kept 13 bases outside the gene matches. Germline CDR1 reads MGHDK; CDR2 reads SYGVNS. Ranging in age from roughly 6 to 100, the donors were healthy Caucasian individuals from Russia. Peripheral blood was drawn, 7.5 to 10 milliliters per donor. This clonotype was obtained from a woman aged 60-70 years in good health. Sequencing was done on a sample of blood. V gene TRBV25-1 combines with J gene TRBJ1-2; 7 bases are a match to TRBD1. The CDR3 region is CASRDAIRGGDGYTF. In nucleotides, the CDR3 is TGTGCCAGCAGGGACGCCATACGAGGGGGCGATGGCTACACCTTC.